The following is a TCR beta chain sequence with its context. TCRdb ran MiXCR on the RACE reads and lists one entry per CDR3 protein. Among under 75,000 distinct CDR3 sequences listed, about 9% were seen once. Time point meaning: patch test 2, 6 weeks after DPC sensitization. Treatment: therapeutic diphenylcyclopropenone sensitization with weekly scalp DPC. These data originate in a study of human T cells and chemical hapten exposure. The germline V gene has CDR1 MNHNS and CDR2 SASEGT. Trimming pared 5 bases from V and 2 bases from J, leaving 12 bases between. The CDR3 contains 15 residues. The sequencing here drew on whole blood, taken in connection with sensitization to the hapten diphenylcyclopropenone (DPC). This TCR derives from a woman in her fifties or sixties with alopecia areata. Some clones in this sample may be carry-over from other donors' samples. The chain uses TRBV6-1 and TRBJ1-4; no firm D call. The CDR3 sequence: CASSTVFLTNEKLFF. In nucleotides, the CDR3 is TGTGCCAGCAGTACGGTCTTCCTCACTAATGAAAAACTGTTTTTT.